Listed below are T cell receptor beta chains from one sample, sequenced in a study of T cell changes during pregnancy in multiple sclerosis. Generated by immunoSEQ multiplex PCR, the TCRdb table keeps only in-frame clones and is missing some. The table includes fewer than 85,000 clones, approximately 90% detected once. The sequencing used peripheral blood, collected in the first trimester of pregnancy. Every receptor here comes from a female donor in good health, enrolled as a control in a pregnancy study. Each CDR3 is given with its conserved first and last residue. The order of the fields is J gene, V gene, CDR3 protein.

J: TRBJ2-3
V: TRBV5-1
CDR3: CASSLEASGINTQYF

J: TRBJ2-5
V: TRBV19
CDR3: CASSSRLAGEWETQYF

J: TRBJ1-2
V: TRBV6-5
CDR3: CASSYQGSGYTF

J: TRBJ2-7
V: TRBV7-9
CDR3: CASSLSASGNYEQYF

J: TRBJ2-7
V: TRBV5-4
CDR3: CASSWDLSYEQYF

J: TRBJ2-7
V: TRBV6-1
CDR3: CASSEPGNEQYF

J: TRBJ2-1
V: TRBV5-1
CDR3: CASSLTELAGESVEQFF

J: TRBJ1-4
V: TRBV7-9
CDR3: CASSPMGLGRANEKLFF

J: TRBJ1-1
V: TRBV5-4
CDR3: CASSPRREVTEAFF

J: TRBJ1-1
V: TRBV27
CDR3: CASSATGDTEAFF

J: TRBJ2-7
V: TRBV5-1
CDR3: CASSVTGLASYEQYF

J: TRBJ1-3
V: TRBV4-2
CDR3: CASSQELGEGGNTIYF

J: TRBJ2-7
V: TRBV28
CDR3: CASSERALIYEQYF

J: TRBJ2-7
V: TRBV5-1
CDR3: CASSLGTSGAYEQYF

J: TRBJ1-5
V: TRBV28
CDR3: CASRSRGHSNQPQHF

J: TRBJ2-7
V: TRBV7-8
CDR3: CASSFTSSSYEQYF

J: TRBJ2-2
V: TRBV5-1
CDR3: CASSLARDRRFTGELFF

J: TRBJ2-6
V: TRBV11-3
CDR3: CASSLEVAGANVLTF

J: TRBJ2-1
V: TRBV11-2
CDR3: CASSPNVGPTYSNEQFF

J: TRBJ1-1
V: TRBV11-2
CDR3: CASGVTTGTEAFF

J: TRBJ2-3
V: TRBV14
CDR3: CASSQAGTDTQYF

J: TRBJ2-6
V: TRBV27
CDR3: CASSARQNSGANVLTF

J: TRBJ2-3
V: TRBV2
CDR3: CASSVTLTGPSRDTQYF

J: TRBJ2-1
V: TRBV4-1
CDR3: CASSLDRDTLYNEQFF

J: TRBJ2-7
V: TRBV19
CDR3: CASSIAKFAGVYEQYF

J: TRBJ2-2
V: TRBV6-4
CDR3: CASSDSGTGELFF

J: TRBJ1-1
V: TRBV10-3
CDR3: CANRGLLNTEAFF

J: TRBJ2-1
V: TRBV28
CDR3: CATTGWTDKNEQFF

J: TRBJ2-2
V: TRBV6-4
CDR3: CASKTGWDTGELFF